The 15 T cell receptor beta chains presented below share a single source sample, sequenced in a study of T cells in women clearing cervical HPV infection. The method was immunoSEQ multiplex PCR; TCRdb's version includes in-frame clones alone and lacks a portion of them. The table lists over 10,000 clones. The source material was blood buffy coat. These receptors were collected from a woman aged 18-70 years with a cervical HPV16 infection that either progressed to CIN3+ or cleared (not recorded which).

A remark on this clone: The CDR3 end is not reached by the read, which stops 3 residues before it; the germline J gene fills it in. V and J are TRBV13 and TRBJ1-4, with 11 positions matching TRBD1. Germline CDR1 reads PRHDT; CDR2 reads FYEKMQ (reference sequence). The CDR3 extends over 18 amino acids. CDR3 loop: CASSSRLGGQGANSPLFF. Incomplete CDR3 DNA: TGTGCCAGCAGCTCCCGTTTGGGCGGACAGGGGGCAAATTCACCA. Together with reference TRBV13 and TRBJ1-4, the CDR3 gives the full variable domain: AAGVIQSPRHLIKEKRETATLKCYPIPRHDTVYWYQQGPGQDPQFLISFYEKMQSDKGSIPDRFSAQQFSDYHSELNMSSLELGDSALYFCASSSRLGGQGANSPLFFGSGTQLSVL.

As regards this clone: Read sequence stops 3 residues before the CDR3 end, and the germline J gene provides the missing end. The chain combines TRBV2 with TRBJ2-4; D might be TRBD2 (5 bases). The germline V gene has CDR1 SNHLY and CDR2 FYNNEI. V gave up 9 bases and J gave up 0 bases, with 18 bases separating them. The CDR3 runs to 16 residues. CDR3: CARRANDELAKNIQYF. CDR3 DNA (partial): TGTGCCAGGAGGGCCAACGACGAACTAGCCAAAAACATT.

A note on this clone: The sequence runs out 3 residues before the end of the CDR3; the remainder is reconstructed from the germline J gene. The rearrangement uses TRBV20-1 and TRBJ1-2, with 7 bases that match TRBD1. From germline, CDR1 is DFQATT and CDR2 SNEGSKA (reference sequence). The J segment lost 1 base and the V segment lost 3 bases, leaving 5 bases of the junction unmatched. The CDR3 sequence is 14 residues long. The sequenced part of the CDR3 DNA is TGCAGTGCTAGTCGAGGGGGCGGTAACTATGGC. Translated, it gives CSASRGGGNYG. The full-length CDR3 reads as CSASRGGGNYGYTF.

The covered CDR3 bases are TGTGCCACCAGGGGAACAGGGGATCATGAAAAA. As protein: CATRGTGDHEK. The full CDR3 protein is CATRGTGDHEKLFF. The chain has TRBV15 and TRBJ1-4, with 7 bases lining up with TRBD1. The read ends 3 residues early relative to the CDR3; the germline J gene fills the gap. In germline, CDR1 is LNHNV, CDR2 YYDKDF (reference sequence). This CDR3 has 14 residues. J gave up 6 bases and V 6 bases, and 7 bases lay outside the gene matches.

As for this clone: The read finishes 3 residues shy of the CDR3 end, and the germline J gene is used to complete it. This chain uses TRBV2 with TRBJ2-2; 9 nucleotides agree with TRBD2. V was clipped by 4 bases and J by 5 bases; unmatched bases: 8. This CDR3 contains 16 residues. Germline CDR1 and CDR2: SNHLY and FYNNEI. Incomplete CDR3 DNA: TGTGCCAGCAGTGCGGGAGCGGGGGGTTGGACCGGGGAG. Protein: CASSAGAGGWTGE. The entire CDR3 is CASSAGAGGWTGELFF.

As regards this clone: The read is 3 residues too short to cover the CDR3 end, so that end is filled in from the germline J gene. The V call is TRBV5-1, the J call TRBJ2-1; D uncertain. The CDR3 is 16 residues long. CDR1 and CDR2 from the germline V gene are SGHRS and YFSETQ. V dropped 0 bases and J dropped 0 bases, with 10 bases sitting between them. CDR3 region: CASSLASQFSYNEQFF. The sequenced CDR3 bases are TGCGCCAGCAGCTTGGCCTCGCAGTTCTCCTACAATGAG. Looking up the rest from reference TRBV5-1 and TRBJ2-1 gives the full variable domain: KAGVTQTPRYLIKTRGQQVTLSCSPISGHRSVSWYQQTPGQGLQFLFEYFSETQRNKGNFPGRFSGRQFSNSRSEMNVSTLELGDSALYLCASSLASQFSYNEQFFGPGTRLTVL.

Remarks on this clone: The read gets to within 3 residues of the CDR3 end, and the germline J gene fills in the rest. The chain links TRBV12-5 to TRBJ1-1, with 9 bases aligning to TRBD1. Germline V gives CDR1 LGHNT, CDR2 FRNRAP. The CDR3 loop spans 15 amino acids. Trimming removed 5 bases from V and 1 base from J; junction bases left unmatched: 5. Partial CDR3 DNA: TGTGCTAGTGGTGGGACAGGGTACGGGAACACTGAA. It codes for CASGGTGYGNTE. The CDR3 in its entirety is CASGGTGYGNTEAFF. Complete variable domain (other parts from reference TRBV12-5 and TRBJ1-1): DARVTQTPRHKVTEMGQEVTMRCQPILGHNTVFWYRQTMMQGLELLAYFRNRAPLDDSGMPKDRFSAEMPDATLATLKIQPSEPRDSAVYFCASGGTGYGNTEAFFGQGTRLTVV.

Details on this clone: The read stops 3 residues short of the end of the CDR3; the missing end is completed from the germline J gene. The rearrangement links TRBV6-2 or TRBV6-3 to TRBJ1-1; a possible D gene is TRBD1 (5 bases). Germline V CDR1 and CDR2: MNHEY, SVGEGT. CDR3 length: 15 residues. The V gene lost 6 bases and the J gene lost 5 bases, with 19 bases spanning the gap. The CDR3 here is CASRALAGGGTEAFF. The part of the CDR3 DNA that was read is TGTGCCAGCAGGGCCCTGGCGGGGGGAGGGACTGAA.

In regard to this clone: The missing CDR3 end, 3 residues past where the read stops, is filled in from the germline J gene. V and J are TRBV6-2 or TRBV6-3 and TRBJ2-5; the D gene is possibly TRBD1 (6 bases). From germline, CDR1 is MNHEY and CDR2 SVGEGT. This CDR3 has 14 residues. Trimming removed 5 bases from V and 4 bases from J, with 14 bases in between. CDR3 DNA, as far as it was read: TGTGCCAGCAGTGGACAGCTCGGGGCAGAGACC. Its protein is CASSGQLGAET. The complete CDR3 sequence is CASSGQLGAETQYF.

Of note for this clone: Read data end 3 residues before the CDR3 end; the end is taken from the germline J gene. The chain links TRBV12-3 or TRBV12-4 to TRBJ2-7, with 8 bases aligning to TRBD1. The J segment lost 3 bases and the V segment lost 7 bases, leaving 14 bases of the junction unmatched. This CDR3 is 16 amino acids long. This CDR3 is CASTGGTGSGDYEQYF. The part of the CDR3 DNA that was read is TGTGCCAGCACGGGTGGGACAGGAAGTGGGGACTACGAG.

As to this clone: With the read ending 3 residues before the CDR3 end, the germline J gene is used to fill in that end. V is TRBV9 and J is TRBJ2-2; 9 bases align to TRBD2. The CDR3 consists of 14 residues. Per germline, CDR1 SGDLS and CDR2 YYNGEE. V lost 3 bases to trimming and J lost 7 bases; unmatched junction nucleotides: 4. The sequenced CDR3 bases are TGTGCCAGCAGCGGCGGGGGGGCCGACGGGGAG. Translating gives CASSGGGADGE. The full CDR3 sequence reads CASSGGGADGELFF.

Concerning this clone: From the germline J gene comes the end of the CDR3, since the read stops 3 residues before it. This chain connects TRBV5-4 to TRBJ1-2; perhaps TRBD1 as D (5 bases). CDR1 is SGHNT, CDR2 YYREEE, per germline (reference sequence). CDR3 size: 15 residues. CDR3 sequence: CASSLNGAPVTTYTF. Partial CDR3 DNA: TGTGCCAGCAGCTTAAATGGGGCCCCAGTTACTACC. The complete variable domain, with remaining parts taken from reference TRBV5-4 and TRBJ1-2, reads ETGVTQSPTHLIKTRGQQVTLRCSSQSGHNTVSWYQQALGQGPQFIFQYYREEENGRGNFPPRFSGLQFPNYSSELNVNALELDDSALYLCASSLNGAPVTTYTFGSGTRLTVV.

Note on this clone: Read coverage stops 3 residues before the CDR3 terminus; the germline J gene supplies the remainder. This sequence joins TRBV19 and TRBJ2-5, with 7 bases lining up with TRBD2. Germline V gene lookup returns CDR1 LNHDA and CDR2 SQIVND (reference sequence). The CDR3 length is 14 residues. The part of the CDR3 DNA that was read is TGTGCCAGTAGAGGCCTAGCGGACACAGATACC. Protein: CASRGLADTDT. In full, the CDR3 is CASRGLADTDTQYF.

About this clone: The CDR3 is cut off 3 residues early in the read; its end comes from the germline J gene. The V call is TRBV5-1, the J call TRBJ2-3, with D perhaps given as TRBD1 or TRBD2 (7 bases each). Per the germline V gene, CDR1 is SGHRS and CDR2 is YFSETQ. This CDR3 is built from 17 residues. The DNA read from the CDR3 is TGCGCCAGCAGCTTGGGGCTGGGAGGGGGCTTGGATCAGCCG. Translated, it gives CASSLGLGGGLDQP. The full CDR3 is CASSLGLGGGLDQPQYF.

A note on this clone: Read coverage stops 3 residues before the CDR3 terminus; the germline J gene supplies the remainder. The chain joins TRBV20-1 to TRBJ2-7, with D perhaps matching TRBD2 (5 bases). Germline CDR1 is DFQATT and CDR2 is SNEGSKA (reference sequence). With 4 bases removed from V and 0 bases from J, the gap between germline ends came to 13 bases. The CDR3 extends over 14 amino acids. The sequenced part of the CDR3 DNA is TGCAGTGCTATTCCGGACTCGAACTCCTACGAG. It encodes CSAIPDSNSYE. The whole CDR3 protein is CSAIPDSNSYEQYF.